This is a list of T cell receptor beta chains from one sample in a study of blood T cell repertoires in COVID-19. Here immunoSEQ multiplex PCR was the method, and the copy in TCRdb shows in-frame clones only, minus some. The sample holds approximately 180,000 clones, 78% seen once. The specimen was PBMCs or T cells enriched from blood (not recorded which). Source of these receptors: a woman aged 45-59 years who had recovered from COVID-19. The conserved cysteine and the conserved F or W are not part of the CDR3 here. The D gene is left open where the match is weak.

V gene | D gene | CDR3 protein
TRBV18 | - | ASSPPVSQGGYNEQF
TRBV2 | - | ASYFLGQGNEQY
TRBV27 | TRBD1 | ASRLQGANGGYT
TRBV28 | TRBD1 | ASSSGQGAFYEQY
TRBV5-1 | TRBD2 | ASSFTSGSIYEQY
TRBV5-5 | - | ASSSPYEQY
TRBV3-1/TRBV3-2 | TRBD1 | ASSRGQPFYNSPLH
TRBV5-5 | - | ASSSLPTNNEKLF
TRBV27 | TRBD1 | ASSGQGSYGYT
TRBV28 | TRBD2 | ASRLAGALIDTQY
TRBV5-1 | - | ASSLKRGSPLH
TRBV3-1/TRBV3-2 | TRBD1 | ASSPEERTGGSANYGYT
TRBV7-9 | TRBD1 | ASSLPSWDSRSVNYGYT
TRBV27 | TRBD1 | ASSRQGVSTGELF
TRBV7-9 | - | ASSPTGSIVGGYT
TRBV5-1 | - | ASTQGSANTGELF